These 8 T cell receptor beta chains were all obtained from the same sample, sequenced in a study of blood T cell repertoires in COVID-19. Generated by immunoSEQ multiplex PCR, the TCRdb table keeps only in-frame clones and is missing some. The sample lists about 370,000 clones, more than 80% occurring once. Material for sequencing was peripheral blood. Every receptor here comes from a woman aged 25 to 39 with COVID-19, enrolled during active disease.

This clone came up a few times. V gene TRBV28 combines with J gene TRBJ1-4; 9 bases match TRBD1. This CDR3 region has 17 residues. Germline V gene data show CDR1 as MDHEN and CDR2 as SYDVKM. V lost 4 bases and J lost 2; bases outside the gene matches: 8. The CDR3 loop reads CASSSGQGFGTNEKLFF. CDR3 nucleotide sequence: TGTGCCAGCAGTTCAGGACAGGGGTTTGGGACTAATGAAAAACTGTTTTTT.

The rearrangement joins TRBV6-2 or TRBV6-3 to TRBJ1-5; 10 bases agree with TRBD1. V trimming: 5 bases; J trimming: 3 bases; junction bases outside the gene matches: 4. Per germline, CDR1 MNHEY and CDR2 SVGEGT. This CDR3 has 15 residues. The CDR3 DNA follows: TGTGCCAGCAGTGGGACAGGGGTCATCAATCAGCCCCAGCATTTT. Translation: CASSGTGVINQPQHF.

The chain carries TRBV18 and TRBJ2-7; D not resolved. CDR3 length: 11 amino acids. V was shortened by 5 bases and J by 3 bases, with 5 bases between the two germline ends. Germline assignment: CDR1 KGHSH and CDR2 LQKENI. CDR3 protein: CASSVDYEQYV. The CDR3 DNA sequence: TGTGCCAGCTCAGTAGACTACGAGCAGTACGTC.

This clone was seen a handful of times. This chain uses TRBV3-1 (or the pseudogene TRBV3-2) with TRBJ1-4, with 9 bases that match TRBD1. Germline CDR1 LGHDT, CDR2 YNNKEL (reference sequence). This CDR3 comprises 13 residues. The J segment lost 6 bases and the V segment lost 4 bases, leaving 0 bases of the junction unmatched. The DNA of the CDR3 is TGTGCCAGCAGCCGGGACAGGGATGAAAAACTGTTTTTT. It encodes CASSRDRDEKLFF.

The rearrangement joins TRBV6-5 to TRBJ1-5, with 7 bases fitting TRBD1. Per the germline V gene, CDR1 is MNHEY and CDR2 is SVGAGI. This CDR3 comprises 14 residues. Germline trimming cut 6 bases from V and 3 bases from J; bases unmatched to any gene: 5. Written as DNA, the CDR3 is TGTGCCAGCAGCCGACAGGGTACCAATCAGCCCCAGCATTTT. Its translation: CASSRQGTNQPQHF.

The chain combines TRBV24-1 with TRBJ2-5, with 12 bases that match TRBD2. The CDR3 runs 15 residues. V was pared by 5 bases and J by 3 bases, with 3 bases of the junction left unmatched. Germline CDR1 and CDR2: KGHDR and SFDVKD. The CDR3 reads CATSVASGGEETQYF. In nucleotides, the CDR3 is TGTGCCACCAGTGTGGCTAGCGGGGGGGAAGAGACCCAGTACTTC.

This chain's CDR3 is CASSNGRSTGANVLTF. The CDR3 DNA reads as TGTGCCAGCAGCAACGGCCGGAGCACTGGGGCCAACGTCCTGACTTTC. The chain employs TRBV9 and TRBJ2-6, with unresolved D. The CDR3 loop spans 16 amino acids. Germline values: CDR1 SGDLS, CDR2 YYNGEE. Trimming cost V 4 bases and J 2 bases, with 13 bases left between them.

This clone occurred a few times. The chain uses TRBV7-2 and TRBJ1-2; 8 bases are shared with TRBD1. Germline V gives CDR1 SGHTA, CDR2 FQGNSA. The CDR3 covers 15 residues. V was clipped by 6 bases and J by 7 bases; unmatched bases: 13. The CDR3: CASSNMDRAQSGYTF. CDR3 DNA sequence: TGTGCCAGCAGTAATATGGACAGGGCGCAAAGTGGCTACACCTTC. Full variable domain (outside the CDR3, taken from reference TRBV7-2 and TRBJ1-2): GAGVSQSPSNKVTEKGKDVELRCDPISGHTALYWYRQSLGQGLEFLIYFQGNSAPDKSGLPSDRFSAERTGGSVSTLTIQRTQQEDSAVYLCASSNMDRAQSGYTFGSGTRLTVV.